The clone carrying this TCR beta chain is medium-sized within its sample. Sequenced by immunoSEQ multiplex PCR; TCRdb stores in-frame clones only, minus some. This table has over 30,000 clones, around 82% appearing once. The data were taken from a study of OX40 agonist ivuxolimab in advanced cancers. About the research overall: Patients in dose escalation had liver, melanoma, kidney or head and neck cancers.

Trimming stripped 5 bases from V and 1 base from J, with 11 bases between. Germline CDR1 LNHDA, CDR2 SQIVND (reference sequence). There are 15 residues in the CDR3. The V call is TRBV19, the J call TRBJ2-2, with D perhaps being TRBD1 or TRBD2 (5 bases each). The sample here was CD4+ or CD8+ T cells sorted from blood, taken in a trial of the OX40 agonist ivuxolimab. This TCR was recovered from an adult with an advanced solid tumor such as melanoma, head and neck, liver or kidney cancer. The CDR3 region has the DNA TGTGCCAGTAGTCGGGCAGGGAGGAACACCGGGGAGCTGTTTTTT. This gives the protein CASSRAGRNTGELFF.